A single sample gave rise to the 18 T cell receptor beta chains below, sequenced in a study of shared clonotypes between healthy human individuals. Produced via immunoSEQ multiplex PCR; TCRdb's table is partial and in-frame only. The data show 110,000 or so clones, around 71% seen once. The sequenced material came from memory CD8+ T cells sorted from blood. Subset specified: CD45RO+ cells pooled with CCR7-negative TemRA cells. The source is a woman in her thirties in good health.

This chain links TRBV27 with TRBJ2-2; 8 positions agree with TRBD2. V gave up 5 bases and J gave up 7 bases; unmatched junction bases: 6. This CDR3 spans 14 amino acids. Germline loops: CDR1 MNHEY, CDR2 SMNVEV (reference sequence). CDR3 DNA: TGTGCCAGCAGTCCCTGGACTAGCATCGGGGAGCTGTTTTTT. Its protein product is CASSPWTSIGELFF.

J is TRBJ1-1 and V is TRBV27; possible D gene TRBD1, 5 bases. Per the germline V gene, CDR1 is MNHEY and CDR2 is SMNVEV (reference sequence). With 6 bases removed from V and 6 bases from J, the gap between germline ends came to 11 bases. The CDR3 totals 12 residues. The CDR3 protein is CASRIGGSEAFF. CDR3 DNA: TGTGCCAGCAGAATTGGGGGGTCTGAAGCTTTCTTT.

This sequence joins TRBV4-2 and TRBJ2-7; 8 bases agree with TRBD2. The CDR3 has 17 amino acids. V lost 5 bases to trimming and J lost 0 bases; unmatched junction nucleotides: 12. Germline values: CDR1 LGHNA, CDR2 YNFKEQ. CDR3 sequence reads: CASSSKRGLAGSYEQYF. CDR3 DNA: TGTGCCAGCAGCTCCAAACGAGGGCTAGCGGGCTCCTACGAGCAGTACTTC.

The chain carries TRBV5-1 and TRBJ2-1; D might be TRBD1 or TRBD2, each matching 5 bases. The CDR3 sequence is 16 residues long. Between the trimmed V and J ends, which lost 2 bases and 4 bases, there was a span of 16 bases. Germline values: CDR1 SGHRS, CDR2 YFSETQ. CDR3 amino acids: CASSFDPGPSYNEQFF. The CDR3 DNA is TGCGCCAGCAGCTTCGACCCGGGGCCTTCTTACAATGAGCAGTTCTTC.

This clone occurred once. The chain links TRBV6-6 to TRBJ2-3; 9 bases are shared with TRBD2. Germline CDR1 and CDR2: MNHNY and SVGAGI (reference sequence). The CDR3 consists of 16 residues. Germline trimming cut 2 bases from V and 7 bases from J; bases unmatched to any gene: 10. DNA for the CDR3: TGTGCCAGCAGTTACAGAGTAGCGGGAGTGTCAAATACGCAGTATTTT. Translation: CASSYRVAGVSNTQYF.

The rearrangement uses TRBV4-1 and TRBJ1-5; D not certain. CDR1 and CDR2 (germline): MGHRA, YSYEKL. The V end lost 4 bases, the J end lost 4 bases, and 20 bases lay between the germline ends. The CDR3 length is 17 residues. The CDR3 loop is CASSRLDGAVGNQPQHF. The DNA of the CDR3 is TGCGCCAGCAGCCGGTTGGACGGAGCAGTGGGAAATCAGCCCCAGCATTTT.

As DNA, the CDR3 is TGTGCCAGCAGGGAGATACTCAATGAGCAGTTCTTC. Translating it yields CASREILNEQFF. This sequence joins TRBV6-1 and TRBJ2-1; D not certain. The CDR3 contains 12 residues. The V end lost 6 bases, the J end lost 6 bases, and 9 bases lay between the germline ends. CDR1 MNHNS and CDR2 SASEGT come from the germline V gene.

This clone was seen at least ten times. CDR3 nucleotides: TGTGCCAGCAGCTTAAGGGCGAGCAATCAGCCCCAGCATTTT. Its translation is CASSLRASNQPQHF. This chain links TRBV7-9 with TRBJ1-5; no reliable D call. This CDR3 is built from 14 residues. Trimming cost V 2 bases and J 1 base, with 6 bases left between them. Germline CDR1 and CDR2: SEHNR and FQNEAQ (reference sequence).

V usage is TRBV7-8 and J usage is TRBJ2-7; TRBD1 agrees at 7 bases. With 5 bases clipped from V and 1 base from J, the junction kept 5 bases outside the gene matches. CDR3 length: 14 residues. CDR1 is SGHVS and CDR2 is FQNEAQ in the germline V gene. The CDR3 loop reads CASSHTGASYEQYF. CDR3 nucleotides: TGTGCCAGCAGCCATACAGGGGCATCCTACGAGCAGTACTTC. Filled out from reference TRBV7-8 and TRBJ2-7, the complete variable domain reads GAGVSQSPRYKVAKRGQDVALRCDPISGHVSLFWYQQALGQGPEFLTYFQNEAQLDKSGLPSDRFFAERPEGSVSTLKIQRTQQEDSAVYLCASSHTGASYEQYFGPGTRLTVT.

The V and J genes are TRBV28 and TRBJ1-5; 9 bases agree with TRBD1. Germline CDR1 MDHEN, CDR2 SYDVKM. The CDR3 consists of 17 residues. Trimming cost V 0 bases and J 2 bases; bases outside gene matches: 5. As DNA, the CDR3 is TGTGCCAGCAGTTTATGGGACAGGGGTTGGGGCAATCAGCCCCAGCATTTT. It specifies CASSLWDRGWGNQPQHF.

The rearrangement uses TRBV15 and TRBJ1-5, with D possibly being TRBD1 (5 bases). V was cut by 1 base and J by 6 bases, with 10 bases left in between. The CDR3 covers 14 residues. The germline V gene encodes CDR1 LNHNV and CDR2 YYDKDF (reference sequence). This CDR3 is CATSRVTGSQPQHF. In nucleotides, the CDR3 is TGTGCCACCAGCAGAGTCACAGGTAGTCAGCCCCAGCATTTT.

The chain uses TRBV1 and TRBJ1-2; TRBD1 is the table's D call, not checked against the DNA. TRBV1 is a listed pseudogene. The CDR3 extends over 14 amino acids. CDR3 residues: CTSSQDRGRNGYTF. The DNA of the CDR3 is TGCACCAGCAGCCAAGACAGGGGGAGGAATGGCTACACCTTC.

CDR3 amino acids: CASSVLAGVGEQYF. The CDR3 region has the DNA TGTGCCAGCAGCGTACTAGCGGGAGTTGGAGAGCAGTACTTC. J is TRBJ2-5 and V is TRBV9; 10 nucleotides line up with TRBD2. V was pared by 1 base and J by 11 bases, with 8 bases of the junction left unmatched. Germline V gene sequence: CDR1 SGDLS, CDR2 YYNGEE. This CDR3 has 14 amino acids.

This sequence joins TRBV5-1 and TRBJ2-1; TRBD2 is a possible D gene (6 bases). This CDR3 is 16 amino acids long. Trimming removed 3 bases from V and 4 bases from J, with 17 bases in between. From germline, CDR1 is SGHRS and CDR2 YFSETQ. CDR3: CASSSIAGGPYNEQFF. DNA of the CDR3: TGCGCCAGCAGCTCGATAGCCGGAGGGCCTTACAATGAGCAGTTCTTC. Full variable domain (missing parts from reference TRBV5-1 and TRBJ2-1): KAGVTQTPRYLIKTRGQQVTLSCSPISGHRSVSWYQQTPGQGLQFLFEYFSETQRNKGNFPGRFSGRQFSNSRSEMNVSTLELGDSALYLCASSSIAGGPYNEQFFGPGTRLTVL.

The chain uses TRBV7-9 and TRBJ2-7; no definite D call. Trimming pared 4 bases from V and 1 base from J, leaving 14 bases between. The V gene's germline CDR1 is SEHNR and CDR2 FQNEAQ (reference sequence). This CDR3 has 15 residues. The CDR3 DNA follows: TGTGCCAGCAGCTCCAGGCTTAAGGAGTCCTACGAGCAGTACTTC. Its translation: CASSSRLKESYEQYF.

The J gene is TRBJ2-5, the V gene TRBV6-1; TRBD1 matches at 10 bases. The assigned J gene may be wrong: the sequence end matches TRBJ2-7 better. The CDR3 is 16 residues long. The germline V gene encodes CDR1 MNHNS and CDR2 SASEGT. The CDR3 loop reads CASSEGLGQGSHEQYF. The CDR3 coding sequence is TGTGCCAGCAGTGAAGGTTTGGGACAGGGGTCCCACGAGCAGTACTTC.

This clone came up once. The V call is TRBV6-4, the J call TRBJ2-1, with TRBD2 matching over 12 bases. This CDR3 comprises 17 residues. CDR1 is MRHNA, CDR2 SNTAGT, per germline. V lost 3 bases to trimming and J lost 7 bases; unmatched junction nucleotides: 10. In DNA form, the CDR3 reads TGTGCCAGCAGTGATCTAACACTAGCGGGAGGTATGAATGAGCAGTTCTTC. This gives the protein CASSDLTLAGGMNEQFF.

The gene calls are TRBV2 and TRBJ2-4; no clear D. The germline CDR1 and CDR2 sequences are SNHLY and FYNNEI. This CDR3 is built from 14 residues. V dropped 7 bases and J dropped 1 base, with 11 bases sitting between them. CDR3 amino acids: CASKQEVAKNIQYF. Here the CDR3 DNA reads TGTGCCAGCAAGCAAGAAGTGGCCAAAAACATTCAGTACTTC.